The clone carrying this T cell receptor beta chain was picked up a small number of times. Antigen unknown. Stated time point: persistent/refractory GD, antithyroid drugs over 5 years with positive TRAb. Extracted RNA from PBMCs served as the source of the TCR library. The sample belongs to a study of regulatory T cells in long-lasting Graves disease. Findings and limits, study-wide: Graves' patients with persistent disease showed TCR diversity lower than patients newly diagnosed.

This CDR3 is built from 17 residues. Germline V gives CDR1 MNHGY, CDR2 SVAAGI. With V trimmed by 4 bases and J by 4 bases, 15 bases remained unmatched. Arm-PCR with iRepertoire HTBI primers amplified the CDR3 regions for these TCR beta libraries. TCRdb itself ran the multiplex PCR reads through MiXCR, one entry per CDR3 protein. The sample carries 700,000 or so distinct CDR3 sequences, around 30% recorded once. This receptor was taken from a female donor with Graves disease. This sample comprised peripheral blood mononuclear cells (PBMCs), obtained when the disease was refractory, from a patient treated with antithyroid drugs. The V gene is TRBV6-9, the J gene TRBJ1-1, with TRBD1 identical over 7 bases. This CDR3 reads CASSSIHRGEGGTEAFF. The CDR3 nucleotides are TGTGCCAGCAGTTCGATTCACAGGGGAGAGGGCGGCACTGAAGCTTTCTTT.